The T cell receptor beta chain under discussion was sequenced for a study of control samples from healthy donors and cancer patients. V was pared by 0 bases and J by 5 bases, with 11 bases between. There are 14 residues in the CDR3. Germline V lookup: CDR1 SGHKS, CDR2 YYEKEE (reference sequence). Sequencing was performed with immunoSEQ multiplex PCR; in TCRdb, only in-frame clones are kept and a portion is missing. The table has about 130,000 clones, more than 70% seen once. Sequencing was done on a sample of blood. V is TRBV5-5 and J is TRBJ1-1; D is possibly TRBD1 (5 bases). The clonotype was recovered from a man aged 50 to 60 in good health. The CDR3 loop reads CASSLVGRATEAFF. The CDR3 nucleotides are TGTGCCAGCAGCTTGGTGGGCAGGGCAACTGAAGCTTTCTTT.